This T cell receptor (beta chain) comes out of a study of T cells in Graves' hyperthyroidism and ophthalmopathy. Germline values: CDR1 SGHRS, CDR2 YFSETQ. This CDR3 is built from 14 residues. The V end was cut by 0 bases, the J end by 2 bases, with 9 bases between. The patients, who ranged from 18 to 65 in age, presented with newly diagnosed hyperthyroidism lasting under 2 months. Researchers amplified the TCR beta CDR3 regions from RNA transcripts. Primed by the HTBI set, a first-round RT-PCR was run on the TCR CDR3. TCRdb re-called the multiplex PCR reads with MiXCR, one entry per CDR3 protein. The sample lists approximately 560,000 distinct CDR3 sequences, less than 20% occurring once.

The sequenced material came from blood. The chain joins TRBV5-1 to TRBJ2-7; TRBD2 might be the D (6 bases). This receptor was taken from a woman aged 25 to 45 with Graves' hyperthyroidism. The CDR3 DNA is TGCGCCAGCAGCTTGGGGGGGGAAACCTACGAGCAGTACTTC. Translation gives CASSLGGETYEQYF.